These T cell receptor beta chains were read from a single sample in a study of T cells in narcolepsy. Assay: immunoSEQ multiplex PCR; the TCRdb copy retains only in-frame clones and omits some. The repertoire includes fewer than 40,000 clones, about 85% of them detected once, and around 0.9% sits in the top ten. The specimen sequenced was CD45RA- memory CD4+ T cells from PBMCs. The receptors here all came from a human donor with narcolepsy. Each CDR3 is given with its conserved first and last residue. A D gene is named only where the DNA matches it firmly. Size is stated for part of the rows, as once, few or many counts, or as a class when the clone is expanded.

length | D | J | size | V | DNA | CDR3
15 | TRBD1 | TRBJ2-7 | . | TRBV7-2 | TGTGCCAGCAGCCAACGGGGGACAGGGGGCTACGAGCAGTACTTC | CASSQRGTGGYEQYF
13 | TRBD2 | TRBJ2-4 | . | TRBV11-3 | TGTGCCAGCAGCTTAGGGGAGGGAAACATTCAGTACTTC | CASSLGEGNIQYF
18 | TRBD1 | TRBJ1-1 | . | TRBV5-1 | TGCGCCAGCAGCTTGGCCGGGGACAGGGGCTTAGCTAACACTGAAGCTTTCTTT | CASSLAGDRGLANTEAFF
15 | TRBD1 | TRBJ1-2 | few | TRBV4-3 | TGCGCCAGCAGCCTCGAGGGGGCTCTCGGCTATGGCTACACCTTC | CASSLEGALGYGYTF
15 | TRBD2 | TRBJ2-2 | . | TRBV5-1 | TGCGCCAGCAGCTTGGGCGGGAGAGGCACCGGGGAGCTGTTTTTT | CASSLGGRGTGELFF
15 | . | TRBJ1-6 | . | TRBV7-2 | TGTGCCAGCAGCGCTACGGGCCATTATAATTCACCCCTCCACTTT | CASSATGHYNSPLHF
13 | . | TRBJ2-3 | . | TRBV7-9 | TGTGCCAGCAGCTTAAGGCCCACAGATACGCAGTATTTT | CASSLRPTDTQYF
16 | . | TRBJ1-6 | . | TRBV7-2 | TGTGCCAGCAGCTCCTTTTCCGGGACATTTAATTCACCCCTCCACTTT | CASSSFSGTFNSPLHF
14 | . | TRBJ2-7 | few | TRBV5-5 | TGTGCCAGCAGCTTGGATTACGGCTCCTACGAGCAGTACTTC | CASSLDYGSYEQYF
13 | . | TRBJ1-1 | . | TRBV18 | TGTGCCAGCTCACCGACCCCGAGCGCTGAAGCTTTCTTT | CASSPTPSAEAFF
16 | . | TRBJ1-4 | . | TRBV9 | TGTGCCAGCAGCGAACGGCCCGGGAGTTCTAATGAAAAACTGTTTTTT | CASSERPGSSNEKLFF
15 | . | TRBJ2-5 | . | TRBV7-9 | TGTGCCAGCAGCTTCTTTATCTCGGGTACAGAGACCCAGTACTTC | CASSFFISGTETQYF
11 | . | TRBJ1-1 | . | TRBV6-5 | TGTGCCAGCAAGGTCGATACTGAAGCTTTCTTT | CASKVDTEAFF
14 | . | TRBJ2-7 | . | TRBV7-2 | TGTGCCAGCAGCTTAGAGGAGGGTGGCGGCGAGCAGTACTTC | CASSLEEGGGEQYF
13 | TRBD1 | TRBJ1-3 | . | TRBV5-1 | TGCGCCAGCAGCCCAGGGGGCGAAAACACCATATATTTT | CASSPGGENTIYF
14 | . | TRBJ1-1 | few | TRBV2 | TGTGCCAGCATGAGGTTCGAGGGGAGCACTGAAGCTTTCTTT | CASMRFEGSTEAFF
12 | . | TRBJ1-1 | . | TRBV28 | TGTGCCAGCAGTCAAATCAGGGGCGAAGCTTTCTTT | CASSQIRGEAFF
16 | TRBD2 | TRBJ2-7 | . | TRBV7-8 | TGTGCCAGCAGCCCTAGGGGAGGGGTCAGCTCCTACGAGCAGTACTTC | CASSPRGGVSSYEQYF
15 | TRBD1 | TRBJ1-2 | . | TRBV15 | TGTGCCACCAGCAGGGGCTTGGACAGGGAAGAGGGCTACACCTTC | CATSRGLDREEGYTF
15 | TRBD1 | TRBJ1-2 | . | TRBV14 | TGTGCCAGCAGCCCCCCTCGGACAGGGGGCTATGGCTACACCTTC | CASSPPRTGGYGYTF
16 | TRBD1 | TRBJ1-1 | . | TRBV7-9 | TGTGCCAGCAGCCCATGGAGGGGACAGGGTGGCACTGAAGCTTTCTTT | CASSPWRGQGGTEAFF
15 | . | TRBJ1-1 | . | TRBV7-9 | TGTGCCAGCAGCTTAATGGGGGTCATGAACACTGAAGCTTTCTTT | CASSLMGVMNTEAFF
11 | . | TRBJ2-7 | . | TRBV18 | TGTGCCAGCTCACCAGGGATCGGGCAGTACTTC | CASSPGIGQYF
12 | . | TRBJ1-1 | . | TRBV28 | TGTGCCAGCAGTTTAGGGTTCCTTGAAGCTTTCTTT | CASSLGFLEAFF
15 | . | TRBJ2-5 | . | TRBV7-2 | TGTGCCAGCAGCTTAGTCGAAAACAGGGCGCCGACCCAGTACTTC | CASSLVENRAPTQYF
13 | . | TRBJ2-1 | . | TRBV5-1 | TGCGCCAGCAGCTTTTTGCCCTACAATGAGCAGTTCTTC | CASSFLPYNEQFF
14 | . | TRBJ2-2 | . | TRBV7-2 | TGTGCCAGCAGCTTGTCCGGGGGCCCCGGGGAGCTGTTTTTT | CASSLSGGPGELFF
12 | . | TRBJ1-2 | . | TRBV28 | TGTGCCAGCAACCGGGAGACCTATGGCTACACCTTC | CASNRETYGYTF
16 | . | TRBJ1-6 | . | TRBV7-2 | TGTGCCAGCAGCTTAGTGGCGGAACGATATAATTCACCCCTCCACTTT | CASSLVAERYNSPLHF
15 | TRBD1 | TRBJ1-5 | . | TRBV28 | TGTGCCAGCAGTTTACTTGGGACAGACAATCAGCCCCAGCATTTT | CASSLLGTDNQPQHF
12 | . | TRBJ2-3 | . | TRBV10-2 | TGCGCCAGCAGCTTTAGTTTAAATACGCAGTATTTT | CASSFSLNTQYF
14 | TRBD1 | TRBJ2-5 | . | TRBV5-4 | TGTGCCAGCAGCCTGGACAGGCTCGAGGAGACCCAGTACTTC | CASSLDRLEETQYF
14 | . | TRBJ1-1 | once | TRBV5-1 | TGCGCCAGCAGCTTAGAAGGGAGTAACACTGAAGCTTTCTTT | CASSLEGSNTEAFF
15 | TRBD1 | TRBJ2-5 | . | TRBV7-2 | TGTGCCAGCAGCTTAGTAGGGACAGAGCAAGAGACCCAGTACTTC | CASSLVGTEQETQYF
11 | . | TRBJ2-3 | . | TRBV10-2 | TGCGCCAGCAGTAGGCGCGATACGCAGTATTTT | CASSRRDTQYF
13 | . | TRBJ1-1 | . | TRBV6-5 | TGTGCCAGCAGTTACAGGGGTGGGACTGAAGCTTTCTTT | CASSYRGGTEAFF
14 | TRBD1 | TRBJ2-5 | once | TRBV9 | TGTGCCAGCAGCCTAGGGACAGGAGGCGAGACCCAGTACTTC | CASSLGTGGETQYF
16 | TRBD2 | TRBJ2-7 | . | TRBV9 | TGTGCCAGCAGCGTATCTAGCGGGATAGGGTCCTACGAGCAGTACTTC | CASSVSSGIGSYEQYF
16 | TRBD1 | TRBJ1-2 | . | TRBV28 | TGTGCCAGCAGCCTAAACCCCGGACAGGGGACCTATGGCTACACCTTC | CASSLNPGQGTYGYTF
15 | TRBD2 | TRBJ2-7 | . | TRBV27 | TGTGCCAGCAGTTTCGTAGCGGGAGGTACGGGCGAGCAGTACTTC | CASSFVAGGTGEQYF
15 | . | TRBJ1-6 | . | TRBV5-4 | TGTGCCAGCACGACGACCGGCCCAACGGGTTCACCCCTCCACTTT | CASTTTGPTGSPLHF
15 | . | TRBJ1-3 | . | TRBV9 | TGTGCCAGCAGCCGGGACCCCCGCTCTGGAAACACCATATATTTT | CASSRDPRSGNTIYF
14 | TRBD1 | TRBJ1-2 | few | TRBV11-1 | TGTGCCAGCAGCCAAAGGGACAGGGACCATGGCTACACCTTC | CASSQRDRDHGYTF
17 | TRBD1 | TRBJ2-6 | . | TRBV5-1 | TGCGCCAGCAGCTTTCTACAGGGGACCGACGGGGCCAACGTCCTGACTTTC | CASSFLQGTDGANVLTF
14 | TRBD1 | TRBJ2-5 | . | TRBV9 | TGTGCCAGCAGCGTCGGACAGGGAAGGGAGACCCAGTACTTC | CASSVGQGRETQYF
14 | . | TRBJ1-1 | . | TRBV9 | TGTGCCAGCAGCGTCGGACGGAGGAACACTGAAGCTTTCTTT | CASSVGRRNTEAFF
15 | TRBD1 | TRBJ1-1 | . | TRBV28 | TGTGCCAGCAGTTTATGGACAGGGCCGAACACTGAAGCTTTCTTT | CASSLWTGPNTEAFF
13 | TRBD1 | TRBJ2-4 | . | TRBV28 | TGTCTCAGGGGGCGCAGGGCCAAAAACATTCAGTACTTC | CLRGRRAKNIQYF
15 | . | TRBJ2-2 | . | TRBV4-3 | TGCGCCAGCAGCCAAGCAGGGGTCTTGACCGGGGAGCTGTTTTTT | CASSQAGVLTGELFF
12 | . | TRBJ1-5 | . | TRBV28 | TGTGCCAGCAGTTTAATCCCTCAGCCCCAGCATTTT | CASSLIPQPQHF
14 | . | TRBJ1-6 | . | TRBV7-2 | TGTGCCAGCAGCTTAGTAGGGACCGCCGCTGCCCTCCACTTT | CASSLVGTAAALHF
13 | . | TRBJ2-7 | . | TRBV7-6 | TGTGCCAGCAGCCTTAACAGGGACTACGAGCAGTACTTC | CASSLNRDYEQYF
14 | . | TRBJ2-2 | . | TRBV30 | TGTGCCTGGAGTCCCGACCCCGGGGCCGGGGAGCTGTTTTTT | CAWSPDPGAGELFF